This TCR beta chain was identified in a study of technical replicates of blood from a handful of donors listed by TCRdb under 2017. The library was made by the immunoSEQ multiplex PCR assay. TCRdb carries this immuneACCESS record with in-frame sequences only. Its versions omit some clonotypes, under half of them owing to an unresolved V gene in the studies checked, with the rest unexplained. The table for this sample lists around 100,000 clones; approximately 95% of them were counted only once. In total, the top ten clones hold 0.33% of the sample. CDR1 and CDR2, per the germline V gene, are SGHTA and FQGNSA. The V and J ends are trimmed by 4 bases and 3 bases, leaving 15 bases between them. Including the terminal cysteine and phenylalanine, the CDR3 comprises 15 residues. Here the CDR3 DNA is all that survives: 45 bases in frame from base 1. On this clone itself: No cognate antigen has been identified for it. The input lacks base qualities; no much larger clone sits a single base away.

This clonotype was sampled from a human donor in good health. Sequencing was carried out using T cells isolated from PBMCs. The chain is assembled from TRBV7-2 and TRBJ2-5; the D gene is perhaps TRBD2, from 7 matching bases. The sequenced DNA is TGTGCCAGCAGCTGGGGGGGCGAGGCCAAAGAGACCCAGTACTTC. This yields the protein CASSWGGEAKETQYF.